This is a list of T cell receptor beta chains from one sample in a study of monozygotic twins with inflammatory bowel disease. One entry per CDR3 protein, without DNA, is what TCRdb gives after re-calling the 5' RACE reads. The table for this sample gives about 450,000 distinct CDR3 sequences. The sample was blood. All receptors come from a human donor with ulcerative colitis or Crohn's disease, or a healthy co-twin of an affected twin (not recorded which). Both conserved end residues are part of each CDR3.

TRBV5-1	TRBJ2-1	CARHLHRSYNEQFF
TRBV20-1	TRBJ2-4	CSARDSSKNIQYF
TRBV3-1	TRBJ2-1	CASSQELLAAYNEQFF
TRBV5-1	TRBJ2-3	CASSLGVRASTDTQYF
TRBV28	TRBJ2-7	CASKDSGVAYEQYF
TRBV18	TRBJ2-1	CASSPWTSGGVDNEQFF
TRBV6-1	TRBJ1-2	CASREQAQNYGYTF
TRBV2	TRBJ2-3	CASSGVLAGTDTQYF
TRBV27	TRBJ1-2	CASSFRDSGVNGYTF
TRBV18	TRBJ2-1	CASSPPGLASYNEQFF
TRBV5-1	TRBJ2-3	CASSLAAGDLFTDTQYF
TRBV12-3/TRBV12-4	TRBJ1-1	CASSLEAGEAFF
TRBV7-9	TRBJ1-2	CASSYRPRGGQNYGYTF
TRBV5-1	TRBJ2-1	CASSLPTGALNNEQFF